The sample holds one count of the clone carrying this T cell receptor beta chain. Input was roughly 616 ng to 6,004 ng of genomic DNA from tumor or blood. Method: immunoSEQ multiplex PCR; TCRdb's copy keeps in-frame clones and lacks some. Altogether about 47,000 clones are present, around 85% being singletons, with the ten largest covering 8% to 10%. These data belong to a study of T cells in tumors after PD-1 blockade. In the study overall: Either cemiplimab 350 mg every 2 weeks or pembrolizumab 200 mg every 3 weeks was given. A subset received ongoing vismodegib 150 mg daily alongside anti-PD-1 therapy. Blood samples averaged about 120,000 templates (range 24,679-257,772) and under 40,000 unique clonotypes.

Trimming left V 3 bases short and J 3 bases short, with 14 bases between. The germline V gene has CDR1 LNHDA and CDR2 SQIVND (reference sequence). The CDR3 runs to 15 residues. The sequences come from PBMCs, collected before anti-PD-1 therapy. The TCR comes from a human donor with advanced basal cell or squamous cell carcinoma (not recorded which). This chain links TRBV19 with TRBJ1-2, with D unresolved. This CDR3 is CASSMQVPGDYGYTF. For the CDR3, the DNA is TGTGCCAGTAGTATGCAAGTACCCGGGGACTATGGCTACACCTTC.